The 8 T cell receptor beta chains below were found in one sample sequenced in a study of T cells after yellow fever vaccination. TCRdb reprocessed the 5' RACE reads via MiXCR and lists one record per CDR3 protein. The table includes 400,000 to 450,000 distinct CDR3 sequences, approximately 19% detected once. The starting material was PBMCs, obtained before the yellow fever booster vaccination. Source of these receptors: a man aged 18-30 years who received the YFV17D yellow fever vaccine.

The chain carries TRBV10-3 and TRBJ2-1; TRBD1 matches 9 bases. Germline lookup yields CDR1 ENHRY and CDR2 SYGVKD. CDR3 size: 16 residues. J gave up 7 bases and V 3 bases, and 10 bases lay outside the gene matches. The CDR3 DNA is TGTGCCATCAGTGATGGGGACAGGGAGATCGGGAATGAGCAGTTCTTC. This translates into CAISDGDREIGNEQFF.

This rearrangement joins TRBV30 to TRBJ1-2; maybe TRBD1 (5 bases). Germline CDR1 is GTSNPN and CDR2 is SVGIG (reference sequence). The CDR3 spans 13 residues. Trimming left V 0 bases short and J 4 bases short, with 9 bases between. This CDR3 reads CAWSVEGAYGYTF. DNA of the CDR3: TGTGCCTGGAGTGTAGAAGGGGCCTATGGCTACACCTTC.

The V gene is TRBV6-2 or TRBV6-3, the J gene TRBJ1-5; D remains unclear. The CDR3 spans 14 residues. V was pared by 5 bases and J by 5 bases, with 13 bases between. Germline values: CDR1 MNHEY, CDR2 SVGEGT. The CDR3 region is CASSRPSFHQPQHF. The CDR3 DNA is TGTGCCAGCAGTCGTCCTTCCTTCCATCAGCCCCAGCATTTT.

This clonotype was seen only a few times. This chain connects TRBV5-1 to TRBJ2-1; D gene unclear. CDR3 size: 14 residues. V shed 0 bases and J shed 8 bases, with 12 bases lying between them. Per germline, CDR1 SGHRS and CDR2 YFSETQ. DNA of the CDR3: TGCGCCAGCAGCTTGGGTCAGTGGGCTGATGAGCAGTTCTTC. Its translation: CASSLGQWADEQFF.

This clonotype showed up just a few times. The DNA of the CDR3 is TGTGCCAGCAGTTTAAACGGGGAATTGAACACCGGGGAGCTGTTTTTT. Amino acids: CASSLNGELNTGELFF. This chain joins TRBV12-3 or TRBV12-4 and TRBJ2-2, with a tentative D call TRBD2 (5 bases). V was shortened by 2 bases and J by 1 base, with 11 bases between the two germline ends. The CDR3 loop spans 16 amino acids.

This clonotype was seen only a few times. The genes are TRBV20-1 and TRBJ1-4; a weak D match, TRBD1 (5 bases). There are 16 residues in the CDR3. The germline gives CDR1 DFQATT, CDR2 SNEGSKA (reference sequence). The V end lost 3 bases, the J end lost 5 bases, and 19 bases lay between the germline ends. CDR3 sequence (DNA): TGCAGTGCTAGCGGGACCCATGACGGCGGAAATGAAAAACTGTTTTTT. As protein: CSASGTHDGGNEKLFF.

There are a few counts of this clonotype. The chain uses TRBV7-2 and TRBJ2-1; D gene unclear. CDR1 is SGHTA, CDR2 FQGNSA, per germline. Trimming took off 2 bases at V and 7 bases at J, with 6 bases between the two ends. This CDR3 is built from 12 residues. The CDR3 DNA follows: TGTGCCAGCAGCTTATTCTCGAATGAGCAGTTCTTC. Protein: CASSLFSNEQFF.

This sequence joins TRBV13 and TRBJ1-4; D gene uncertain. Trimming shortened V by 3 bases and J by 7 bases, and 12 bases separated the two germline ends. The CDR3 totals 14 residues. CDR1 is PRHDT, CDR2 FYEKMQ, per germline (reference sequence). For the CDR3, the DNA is TGTGCCAGCAGCTTCGCGGCGCGCCCTGAAAAACTGTTTTTT. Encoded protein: CASSFAARPEKLFF.